This T cell receptor (beta chain) originates from a study of T cell responses to AZD1222 COVID-19 vaccine. General observations from the study: Donors, mostly white British, included more females; clonal diversity was possibly underestimated. Baseline serology detected seropositivity in only six AZD1222 recipients.

With regard to this clone: Its antigen remains unidentified.

Using immunoSEQ multiplex PCR, the repertoire was profiled, and TCRdb retains in-frame clones only, with some absent. The sample shows roughly 190,000 clones, roughly 92% of them seen only once. Germline trimming cut 0 bases from V and 4 bases from J; bases unmatched to any gene: 6. This CDR3 comprises 15 residues. Germline lookup yields CDR1 PRHDT and CDR2 FYEKMQ (reference sequence). V gene TRBV13 combines with J gene TRBJ2-7, with 7 nucleotides matching TRBD2. The sample consisted of peripheral blood, taken 28 days after the second dose of the MenACWY control vaccine. The source is an adult who received the MenACWY meningococcal vaccine as a control. CDR3 in amino acids: CASSLGGRNSYEQYF. CDR3 bases: TGTGCCAGCAGCTTAGGCGGGAGGAACAGTTACGAGCAGTACTTC.